This is a list of T cell receptor beta chains from one sample in a study of T cells in Graves' hyperthyroidism and ophthalmopathy. From the multiplex PCR reads, TCRdb called clonotypes with MiXCR, one entry per CDR3 protein. The sample shows 330,000 or so distinct CDR3 sequences, around a sixth of them seen only once. Sequencing used blood. The receptor set was obtained from a woman between 40 and 50 years old with Graves' ophthalmopathy. Each CDR3 is given with its conserved first and last residue. The order of the fields is CDR3 protein, CDR3 DNA, D gene, clone size, V gene, CDR3 length, J gene. The D gene is left open where the match is weak. Clone size appears in some rows only: once, few, many, or a class for an expanded clone.

CDR3aa: CASSYSADRANEQYF
CDR3nt: TGTGCCAGCAGTTACTCTGCGGACAGGGCCAACGAGCAGTACTTC
d_gene: TRBD1
abundance: many
v_gene: TRBV6-5
len: 15
j_gene: TRBJ2-7

CDR3aa: CSAEDSLIYGYTF
CDR3nt: TGCAGCGCAGAGGACAGCCTAATCTATGGCTACACCTTC
d_gene: .
abundance: many
v_gene: TRBV29-1
len: 13
j_gene: TRBJ1-2

CDR3aa: CASSEHVLYF
CDR3nt: TGTGCCAGCAGTGAACATGTTTTGTACTTC
d_gene: .
abundance: many
v_gene: TRBV25-1
len: 10
j_gene: TRBJ2-7

CDR3aa: CASSPRGTFLYEQYF
CDR3nt: TGTGCCAGCAGCCCTCGGGGGACCTTCCTCTACGAGCAGTACTTC
d_gene: .
abundance: many
v_gene: TRBV7-2
len: 15
j_gene: TRBJ2-7

CDR3aa: CASSADRGGTDTQYF
CDR3nt: TGCGCCAGCAGCGCGGACAGAGGTGGCACAGATACGCAGTATTTT
d_gene: .
abundance: many
v_gene: TRBV5-1
len: 15
j_gene: TRBJ2-3

CDR3aa: CASSVADYSNQPQHF
CDR3nt: TGTGCCAGCAGCGTCGCGGACTATAGCAATCAGCCCCAGCATTTT
d_gene: .
abundance: .
v_gene: TRBV9
len: 15
j_gene: TRBJ1-5

CDR3aa: CSARFRGPAGELFF
CDR3nt: TGCAGTGCTAGATTTCGGGGGCCGGCCGGGGAGCTGTTTTTT
d_gene: .
abundance: few
v_gene: TRBV20-1
len: 14
j_gene: TRBJ2-2

CDR3aa: CASSVGHEQYF
CDR3nt: TGTGCCAGCAGTGTAGGACACGAGCAGTACTTC
d_gene: .
abundance: many
v_gene: TRBV12-3/TRBV12-4
len: 11
j_gene: TRBJ2-7

CDR3aa: CASSPTGQQETQYF
CDR3nt: TGTGCCAGCAGTCCGACGGGGCAACAAGAGACCCAGTACTTC
d_gene: .
abundance: few
v_gene: TRBV12-3/TRBV12-4
len: 14
j_gene: TRBJ2-5

CDR3aa: CAWSVWGINSNTEAFF
CDR3nt: TGTGCCTGGAGTGTTTGGGGGATAAACTCGAACACTGAAGCTTTCTTT
d_gene: .
abundance: many
v_gene: TRBV30
len: 16
j_gene: TRBJ1-1

CDR3aa: CASRGVGQGYEQYF
CDR3nt: TGTGCCAGCAGGGGGGTCGGACAGGGCTACGAGCAGTACTTC
d_gene: TRBD1
abundance: many
v_gene: TRBV27
len: 14
j_gene: TRBJ2-7

CDR3aa: CASSLHPKETQYF
CDR3nt: TGTGCCAGCAGTTTACATCCCAAGGAGACCCAGTACTTC
d_gene: .
abundance: many
v_gene: TRBV12-3/TRBV12-4
len: 13
j_gene: TRBJ2-5

CDR3aa: CASSTIQETQYF
CDR3nt: TGTGCCAGCAGTACTATCCAAGAGACCCAGTACTTC
d_gene: .
abundance: many
v_gene: TRBV2
len: 12
j_gene: TRBJ2-5

CDR3aa: CASSLDLAAGGGYTF
CDR3nt: TGTGCCAGCAGCTTAGACTTGGCCGCCGGTGGTGGCTACACCTTC
d_gene: .
abundance: .
v_gene: TRBV7-9
len: 15
j_gene: TRBJ1-2

CDR3aa: CASKFRTGDGELFF
CDR3nt: TGTGCCAGCAAGTTTCGGACAGGGGACGGGGAGCTGTTTTTT
d_gene: TRBD1
abundance: many
v_gene: TRBV6-2/TRBV6-3
len: 14
j_gene: TRBJ2-2

CDR3aa: CASSFMGGMTEAFF
CDR3nt: TGTGCCAGCAGTTTCATGGGCGGGATGACTGAAGCTTTCTTT
d_gene: .
abundance: .
v_gene: TRBV28
len: 14
j_gene: TRBJ1-1

CDR3aa: CASSEGLPGGSGYTF
CDR3nt: TGTGCCAGCAGTGAAGGACTGCCGGGGGGCAGTGGCTACACCTTC
d_gene: .
abundance: many
v_gene: TRBV2
len: 15
j_gene: TRBJ1-2

CDR3aa: CASKGVSLRETQYF
CDR3nt: TGTGCCAGCAAAGGGGTCTCGCTGCGAGAGACCCAGTACTTC
d_gene: .
abundance: many
v_gene: TRBV6-5
len: 14
j_gene: TRBJ2-5

CDR3aa: CASSAMSGPSYEQYF
CDR3nt: TGTGCCAGCAGCGCGATGAGCGGGCCATCCTACGAGCAGTACTTC
d_gene: .
abundance: many
v_gene: TRBV7-9
len: 15
j_gene: TRBJ2-7

CDR3aa: CASRLGRNYGYTF
CDR3nt: TGTGCCAGCAGGCTAGGCCGAAACTATGGCTACACCTTC
d_gene: .
abundance: .
v_gene: TRBV6-1
len: 13
j_gene: TRBJ1-2

CDR3aa: CASSQVPEAPYEQYF
CDR3nt: TGTGCCAGCAGCCAAGTGCCGGAGGCCCCCTACGAGCAGTACTTC
d_gene: .
abundance: many
v_gene: TRBV3-1
len: 15
j_gene: TRBJ2-7

CDR3aa: CASSLVTGGNTEAFF
CDR3nt: TGCGCCAGCAGCTTGGTTACAGGGGGCAACACTGAAGCTTTCTTT
d_gene: TRBD1
abundance: many
v_gene: TRBV5-1
len: 15
j_gene: TRBJ1-1

CDR3aa: CASSLAGKTVNTEAFF
CDR3nt: TGTGCCAGCAGTTTAGCCGGGAAAACGGTCAACACTGAAGCTTTCTTT
d_gene: .
abundance: many
v_gene: TRBV12-3/TRBV12-4
len: 16
j_gene: TRBJ1-1

CDR3aa: CASRLASGSPHEQYF
CDR3nt: TGTGCCAGCAGGTTGGCCAGCGGGAGTCCCCACGAGCAGTACTTC
d_gene: TRBD2
abundance: many
v_gene: TRBV12-3/TRBV12-4
len: 15
j_gene: TRBJ2-7

CDR3aa: CASSLVVQGARTEAFF
CDR3nt: TGTGCCAGCAGCTTAGTCGTACAGGGGGCAAGGACTGAAGCTTTCTTT
d_gene: TRBD1
abundance: .
v_gene: TRBV11-2
len: 16
j_gene: TRBJ1-1

CDR3aa: CASSPRGLGYTF
CDR3nt: TGTGCCAGCAGTCCTAGGGGGCTTGGCTACACCTTC
d_gene: TRBD1
abundance: many
v_gene: TRBV12-3/TRBV12-4
len: 12
j_gene: TRBJ1-2

CDR3aa: CASSPGTGWTEAFF
CDR3nt: TGCGCCAGCAGCCCCGGGACAGGGTGGACTGAAGCTTTCTTT
d_gene: TRBD1
abundance: .
v_gene: TRBV4-1
len: 14
j_gene: TRBJ1-1

CDR3aa: CASSPGLWELFF
CDR3nt: TGTGCCAGCAGCCCGGGCCTCTGGGAGCTGTTTTTT
d_gene: .
abundance: many
v_gene: TRBV12-3/TRBV12-4
len: 12
j_gene: TRBJ2-2

CDR3aa: CASSLSPTGYGYTF
CDR3nt: TGTGCCAGCAGTTTATCCCCTACAGGGTATGGCTACACCTTC
d_gene: .
abundance: .
v_gene: TRBV27
len: 14
j_gene: TRBJ1-2

CDR3aa: CASSLAGYETQYF
CDR3nt: TGTGCCAGCAGTTTGGCGGGGTATGAGACCCAGTACTTC
d_gene: .
abundance: many
v_gene: TRBV27
len: 13
j_gene: TRBJ2-5

CDR3aa: CASTLQGASGELFF
CDR3nt: TGTGCCAGTACATTACAGGGGGCTTCCGGGGAGCTGTTTTTT
d_gene: TRBD1
abundance: many
v_gene: TRBV19
len: 14
j_gene: TRBJ2-2

CDR3aa: CASSWDGGRPQHF
CDR3nt: TGTGCCAGCAGCTGGGACGGCGGGCGGCCCCAGCATTTT
d_gene: .
abundance: many
v_gene: TRBV7-2
len: 13
j_gene: TRBJ1-5

CDR3aa: CSARLRDAPAYEQYF
CDR3nt: TGCAGTGCTAGATTGCGGGACGCCCCAGCCTACGAGCAGTACTTC
d_gene: .
abundance: many
v_gene: TRBV20-1
len: 15
j_gene: TRBJ2-7

CDR3aa: CASSERTGVNQPQHF
CDR3nt: TGTGCCAGCAGTGAGAGGACAGGGGTAAATCAGCCCCAGCATTTT
d_gene: TRBD1
abundance: many
v_gene: TRBV27
len: 15
j_gene: TRBJ1-5

CDR3aa: CASSPPRTRETQYF
CDR3nt: TGTGCCAGCAGCCCCCCCCGGACAAGAGAGACCCAGTACTTC
d_gene: .
abundance: .
v_gene: TRBV27
len: 14
j_gene: TRBJ2-5

CDR3aa: CASSLTGASSYEQYF
CDR3nt: TGTGCCAGCAGTCTCACAGGGGCGAGCTCCTACGAGCAGTACTTC
d_gene: TRBD1
abundance: many
v_gene: TRBV28
len: 15
j_gene: TRBJ2-7

CDR3aa: CCVRAARNFQYF
CDR3nt: TGCTGTGTTCGTGCAGCCAGAAACTTTCAGTACTTC
d_gene: .
abundance: .
v_gene: TRBV29-1
len: 12
j_gene: TRBJ2-4

CDR3aa: CASSESHRQGTGNTIYF
CDR3nt: TGTGCCAGCAGTGAATCCCACCGACAGGGAACTGGAAACACCATATATTTT
d_gene: TRBD1
abundance: many
v_gene: TRBV6-1
len: 17
j_gene: TRBJ1-3

CDR3aa: CASTDRGRDSEAFF
CDR3nt: TGTGCCAGCACGGACAGGGGGCGTGATAGTGAAGCTTTCTTT
d_gene: TRBD1
abundance: many
v_gene: TRBV2
len: 14
j_gene: TRBJ1-1

CDR3aa: CASSAYLNTEAFF
CDR3nt: TGTGCCAGCAGCGCCTACTTAAACACTGAAGCTTTCTTT
d_gene: .
abundance: .
v_gene: TRBV4-2
len: 13
j_gene: TRBJ1-1

CDR3aa: CASNGKGGYGYTF
CDR3nt: TGTGCCAGCAATGGGAAAGGGGGCTATGGCTACACCTTC
d_gene: .
abundance: many
v_gene: TRBV25-1
len: 13
j_gene: TRBJ1-2

CDR3aa: CASYGLSYEQYF
CDR3nt: TGTGCCAGTTACGGGCTTTCCTACGAGCAGTACTTC
d_gene: .
abundance: few
v_gene: TRBV27
len: 12
j_gene: TRBJ2-7

CDR3aa: CASSAWESPNEQYF
CDR3nt: TGTGCCAGCAGTGCGTGGGAGAGCCCGAACGAGCAGTACTTC
d_gene: .
abundance: many
v_gene: TRBV6-1
len: 14
j_gene: TRBJ2-7

CDR3aa: CASSFRHQRHEQYF
CDR3nt: TGTGCCAGCAGTTTTCGCCACCAAAGGCACGAGCAGTACTTC
d_gene: .
abundance: many
v_gene: TRBV28
len: 14
j_gene: TRBJ2-7

CDR3aa: CASSPLGRGTSGANVLTF
CDR3nt: TGTGCCAGCAGCCCCCTCGGTAGAGGGACCTCTGGGGCCAACGTCCTGACTTTC
d_gene: .
abundance: many
v_gene: TRBV28
len: 18
j_gene: TRBJ2-6

CDR3aa: CASTGGQMNTEAFF
CDR3nt: TGCGCCAGCACCGGCGGACAGATGAACACTGAAGCTTTCTTT
d_gene: .
abundance: many
v_gene: TRBV5-1
len: 14
j_gene: TRBJ1-1

CDR3aa: CASSQGWGGYTF
CDR3nt: TGTGCCAGCAGCCAAGGATGGGGTGGCTACACCTTC
d_gene: .
abundance: .
v_gene: TRBV14
len: 12
j_gene: TRBJ1-2

CDR3aa: CASSLDGTSNQPQHF
CDR3nt: TGTGCCAGCAGCTTAGATGGGACAAGCAATCAGCCCCAGCATTTT
d_gene: .
abundance: many
v_gene: TRBV7-9
len: 15
j_gene: TRBJ1-5

CDR3aa: CATSPGQRAKNIQYF
CDR3nt: TGTGCCACCTCCCCGGGACAGCGGGCCAAAAACATTCAGTACTTC
d_gene: TRBD1
abundance: many
v_gene: TRBV10-3
len: 15
j_gene: TRBJ2-4

CDR3aa: CASSIGRTISTEAFF
CDR3nt: TGTGCCAGTAGTATAGGCCGGACAATCTCCACTGAAGCTTTCTTT
d_gene: .
abundance: .
v_gene: TRBV19
len: 15
j_gene: TRBJ1-1

CDR3aa: CATSEPLAGGPDGELFF
CDR3nt: TGTGCCACCAGTGAGCCCCTAGCGGGAGGGCCTGACGGGGAGCTGTTTTTT
d_gene: TRBD2
abundance: many
v_gene: TRBV24-1
len: 17
j_gene: TRBJ2-2

CDR3aa: CASSLQAGGGSYEQYF
CDR3nt: TGCGCCAGCAGCTTGCAAGCGGGAGGGGGCTCCTACGAGCAGTACTTC
d_gene: TRBD2
abundance: many
v_gene: TRBV5-1
len: 16
j_gene: TRBJ2-7

CDR3aa: CASSQDIGDVGNTEAFF
CDR3nt: TGTGCCAGCAGCCAAGATATCGGTGACGTTGGGAACACTGAAGCTTTCTTT
d_gene: .
abundance: few
v_gene: TRBV14
len: 17
j_gene: TRBJ1-1